One and the same sample provided the 16 T cell receptor beta chains below, sequenced in a study of cytomegalovirus exposure and HLA in healthy donors. Primers for the PCR totalled 60 Vbeta and 13 Jbeta. Clones were read by immunoSEQ multiplex PCR, and TCRdb kept only the in-frame ones, dropping some. Of about 140,000 clones listed, approximately 67% are singletons. The sample comprised PBMCs. The source is a woman between 55 and 75 years old in good health and CMV-seronegative.

In the case of this clone: Within the sample, other DNA sequences also encode this same CDR3. The CDR3 coding sequence is TGTGCCAGCAGTTACTGGCGGGGTGTGGGAAACACTGAAGCTTTCTTT. This gives the protein CASSYWRGVGNTEAFF. The V gene is TRBV6-5, the J gene TRBJ1-1, with D unresolved. The ends were cut back, 1 base at V and 2 bases at J, with 14 bases in the middle. Germline CDR1 and CDR2: MNHEY and SVGAGI. This CDR3 has 16 amino acids.

The V and J genes are TRBV4-2 and TRBJ2-5; D is ambiguous. Deletions cut 1 base from V and 1 base from J, with 4 bases between. The CDR3 extends over 13 amino acids. Germline CDR1 reads LGHNA; CDR2 reads YNFKEQ. In nucleotides, the CDR3 is TGTGCCAGCAGCCAAGTCAGCCAAGAGACCCAGTACTTC. Translation gives CASSQVSQETQYF.

This chain links TRBV27 with TRBJ2-3; D unclear. This CDR3 is built from 11 residues. V was shortened by 6 bases and J by 7 bases, with 8 bases between the two germline ends. Germline values: CDR1 MNHEY, CDR2 SMNVEV (reference sequence). This CDR3 is CASRQTNTQYF. In DNA form, the CDR3 reads TGTGCCAGCAGACAGACCAATACGCAGTATTTT.

This clone appeared once. The chain joins TRBV27 to TRBJ2-7, with 7 bases identical to TRBD2. Germline V lookup: CDR1 MNHEY, CDR2 SMNVEV (reference sequence). This CDR3 contains 12 residues. The V gene end was trimmed by 6 bases and the J gene end by 9 bases; junction bases not matched to a gene: 8. The CDR3 DNA sequence: TGTGCCAGCAGGGGCGCGGGAGAATGGCAGTACTTC. Translation gives CASRGAGEWQYF.

The CDR3 loop reads CASSLQRGTYEQYF. The CDR3 DNA reads as TGTGCCAGCAGCTTGCAGCGGGGGACCTACGAGCAGTACTTC. The V call is TRBV7-2, the J call TRBJ2-7; the match to TRBD2 covers 8 bases. The germline V gene has CDR1 SGHTA and CDR2 FQGNSA. J lost 2 bases, V lost 3 bases, and 3 bases had no gene match. The CDR3 runs to 14 residues.

The chain is built from TRBV13 and TRBJ1-1, with D perhaps matching TRBD1 (6 bases). Trimming pared 5 bases from V and 5 bases from J, leaving 18 bases between. The V gene's germline CDR1 is PRHDT and CDR2 FYEKMQ (reference sequence). The CDR3 has 15 residues. In DNA form, the CDR3 reads TGTGCCAGCAGCAAAGGGGGTTGGTCACGTACTGAAGCTTTCTTT. Translating gives CASSKGGWSRTEAFF. Together with reference TRBV13 and TRBJ1-1, the CDR3 gives the full variable domain: AAGVIQSPRHLIKEKRETATLKCYPIPRHDTVYWYQQGPGQDPQFLISFYEKMQSDKGSIPDRFSAQQFSDYHSELNMSSLELGDSALYFCASSKGGWSRTEAFFGQGTRLTVV.

The V call is TRBV2, the J call TRBJ2-3; 9 nucleotides line up with TRBD1. The CDR3 loop spans 15 amino acids. Per germline, CDR1 SNHLY and CDR2 FYNNEI. V lost 6 bases, J lost 3 bases, and 7 bases stayed unmatched. The CDR3 reads CASRPGQGVTDTQYF. The CDR3 nucleotides read TGTGCCAGCAGACCGGGACAGGGAGTAACAGATACGCAGTATTTT.

V is TRBV6-5 and J is TRBJ2-5; 9 bases are a match to TRBD1. The CDR3 covers 15 residues. The J segment lost 4 bases and the V segment lost 2 bases, leaving 5 bases of the junction unmatched. Germline V gives CDR1 MNHEY, CDR2 SVGAGI. CDR3 DNA sequence: TGTGCCAGCAGTTACGGGGGACAGGGTAGAGAGACCCAGTACTTC. Its translation: CASSYGGQGRETQYF.

The chain employs TRBV5-4 and TRBJ2-7; weak D call: TRBD2 (6 bases). V shed 3 bases and J shed 3 bases, with 19 bases lying between them. Germline CDR1 reads SGHNT; CDR2 reads YYREEE (reference sequence). The CDR3 runs to 16 residues. This CDR3 reads CASSSRTRTTGYEQYF. The CDR3 nucleotides read TGTGCCAGCAGCTCCCGGACAAGGACTACAGGCTACGAGCAGTACTTC.

The V call is TRBV5-1, the J call TRBJ1-1; 11 bases align to TRBD1. Trimming took 3 bases from V and 0 from J; bases not matched to a gene: 4. The CDR3 is 16 residues long. The germline V gene encodes CDR1 SGHRS and CDR2 YFSETQ. In nucleotides, the CDR3 is TGCGCCAGCAGCTCTCGGACAGGGGGCGTGAACACTGAAGCTTTCTTT. It translates to CASSSRTGGVNTEAFF.

V usage is TRBV15 and J usage is TRBJ2-7; the D is unclear. The length of the CDR3 is 13 residues. Deletions cut 0 bases from V and 4 bases from J, with 7 bases between. Germline V lookup: CDR1 LNHNV, CDR2 YYDKDF (reference sequence). The CDR3 DNA sequence: TGTGCCACCAGCAGAGATTGGGCTTACGAGCAGTACTTC. Its protein is CATSRDWAYEQYF.

This sequence joins TRBV7-2 and TRBJ2-3, with no clear D. V lost 3 bases to trimming and J lost 2 bases, with 3 bases between them. The CDR3 length is 12 residues. The V gene's germline CDR1 is SGHTA and CDR2 FQGNSA. The CDR3 DNA reads TGTGCCAGCAGCTTTTACACAGATACGCAGTATTTT. Translation gives CASSFYTDTQYF.

Note on this clone: This specimen includes other DNA sequences encoding the same CDR3. J is TRBJ2-1 and V is TRBV7-6; 15 nucleotides align to TRBD2. The CDR3 is 16 residues long. CDR1 and CDR2 (germline): SGHVS, FNYEAQ. Trimming at V came to 5 bases and at J to 8 bases, leaving 7 bases not matched to a gene. The CDR3 DNA sequence: TGTGCCAGCAGCCATGGGTGGACTAGCGGGGGGGATGAGCAGTTCTTC. The encoded protein is CASSHGWTSGGDEQFF.

The chain recombines TRBV7-2 with TRBJ1-2; 7 bases are a match to TRBD1. The CDR3 runs to 14 residues. Germline trimming cut 3 bases from V and 8 bases from J; bases unmatched to any gene: 9. Germline CDR1 and CDR2: SGHTA and FQGNSA. The CDR3 nucleotides read TGTGCCAGCAGCTTTCCGAAGGGGGCGAGGGGCTACACCTTC. Translation gives CASSFPKGARGYTF. Looking up the rest from reference TRBV7-2 and TRBJ1-2 gives the full variable domain: GAGVSQSPSNKVTEKGKDVELRCDPISGHTALYWYRQSLGQGLEFLIYFQGNSAPDKSGLPSDRFSAERTGGSVSTLTIQRTQQEDSAVYLCASSFPKGARGYTFGSGTRLTVV.

The gene calls are TRBV27 and TRBJ2-7, with a weak D call TRBD2 (6 bases). This CDR3 spans 12 amino acids. Per germline, CDR1 MNHEY and CDR2 SMNVEV (reference sequence). V was pared by 6 bases and J by 7 bases, with 13 bases between. The CDR3 sequence: CASSLPGGEQYF. In nucleotides, the CDR3 is TGTGCCAGCAGCCTTCCCGGAGGGGAGCAGTACTTC.

The J gene is TRBJ2-2, the V gene TRBV6-5; D may be TRBD2 (5 bases). Germline V gene data show CDR1 as MNHEY and CDR2 as SVGAGI. This CDR3 comprises 15 residues. V lost 2 bases and J 4 bases, leaving 11 bases between the germline ends. CDR3 nucleotides: TGTGCCAGCAGTTACGTTTCGGGGTTCACCGGGGAGCTGTTTTTT. As protein: CASSYVSGFTGELFF.